The present TCR beta chain was sequenced within a study of T cell responses to AZD1222 COVID-19 vaccine. Study-wide results and limits: Mostly white British, mostly female donors; authors suggested clonal diversity may be underestimated. Of spike-specific TCRs, nearly half reportedly target regions left unmutated in variants.

Assay: immunoSEQ multiplex PCR; the TCRdb copy retains only in-frame clones and omits some. The table includes roughly 70,000 clones, 79% detected once. Germline CDR1 is LNHDA and CDR2 is SQIVND (reference sequence). The CDR3 runs to 14 residues. For this clone: The antigen is unknown. Mismatch with germline at one junction end may stem from a read error.

V usage is TRBV19 and J usage is TRBJ2-2; D tentatively reads TRBD1 or TRBD2 (5 bases each). Specimen: peripheral blood, collected on day 0 of MenACWY control vaccination. The sequence derives from an adult in good health. The CDR3 region is CATTQGVNTGELFF. The CDR3 DNA follows: TGTGCCACTACCCAGGGAGTTAACACTGGGGAGCTGTTTTTT.